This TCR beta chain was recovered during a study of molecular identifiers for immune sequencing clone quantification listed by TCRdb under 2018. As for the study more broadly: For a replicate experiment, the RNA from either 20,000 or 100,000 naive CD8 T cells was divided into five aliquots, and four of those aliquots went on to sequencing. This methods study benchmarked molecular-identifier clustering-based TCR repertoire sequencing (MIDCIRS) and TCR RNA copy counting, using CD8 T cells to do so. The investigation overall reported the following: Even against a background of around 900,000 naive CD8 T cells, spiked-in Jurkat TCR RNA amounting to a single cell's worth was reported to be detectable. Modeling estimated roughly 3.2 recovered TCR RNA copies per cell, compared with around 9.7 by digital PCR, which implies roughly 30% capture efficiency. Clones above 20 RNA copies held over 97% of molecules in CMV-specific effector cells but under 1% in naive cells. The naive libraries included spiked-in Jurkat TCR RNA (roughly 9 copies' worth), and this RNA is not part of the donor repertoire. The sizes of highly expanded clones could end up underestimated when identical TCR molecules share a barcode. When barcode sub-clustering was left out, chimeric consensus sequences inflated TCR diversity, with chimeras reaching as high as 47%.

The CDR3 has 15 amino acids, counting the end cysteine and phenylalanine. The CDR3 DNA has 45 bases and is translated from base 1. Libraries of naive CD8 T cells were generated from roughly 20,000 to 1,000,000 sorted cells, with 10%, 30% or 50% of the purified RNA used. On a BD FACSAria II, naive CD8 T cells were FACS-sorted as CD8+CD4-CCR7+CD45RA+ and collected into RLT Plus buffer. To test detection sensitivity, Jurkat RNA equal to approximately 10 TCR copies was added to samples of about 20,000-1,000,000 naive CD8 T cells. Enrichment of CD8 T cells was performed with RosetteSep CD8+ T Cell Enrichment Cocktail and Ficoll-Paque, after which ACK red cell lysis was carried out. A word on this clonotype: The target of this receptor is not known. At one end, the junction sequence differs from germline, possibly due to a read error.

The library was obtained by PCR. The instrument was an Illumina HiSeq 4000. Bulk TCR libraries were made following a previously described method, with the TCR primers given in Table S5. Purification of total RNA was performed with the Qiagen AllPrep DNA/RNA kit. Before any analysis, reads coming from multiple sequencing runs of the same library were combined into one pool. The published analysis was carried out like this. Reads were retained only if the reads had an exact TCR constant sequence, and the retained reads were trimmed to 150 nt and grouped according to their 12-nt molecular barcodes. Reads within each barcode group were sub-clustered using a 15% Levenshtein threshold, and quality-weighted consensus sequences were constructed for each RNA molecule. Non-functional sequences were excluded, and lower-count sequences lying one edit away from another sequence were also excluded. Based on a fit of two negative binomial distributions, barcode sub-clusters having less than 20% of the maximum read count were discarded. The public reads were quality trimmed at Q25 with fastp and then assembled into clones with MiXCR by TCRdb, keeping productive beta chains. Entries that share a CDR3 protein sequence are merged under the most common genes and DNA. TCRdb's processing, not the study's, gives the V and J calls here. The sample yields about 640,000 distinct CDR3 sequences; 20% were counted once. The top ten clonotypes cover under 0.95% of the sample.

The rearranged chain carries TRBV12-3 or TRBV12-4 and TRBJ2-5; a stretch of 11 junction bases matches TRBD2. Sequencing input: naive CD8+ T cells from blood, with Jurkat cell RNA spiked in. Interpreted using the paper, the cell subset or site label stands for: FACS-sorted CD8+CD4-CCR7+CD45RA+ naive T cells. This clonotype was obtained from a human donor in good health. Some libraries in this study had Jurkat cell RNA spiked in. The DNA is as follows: TGTGCCGGCAGGGTCACTAGCGGGGGCGGGGAGACCCAGTACTTC. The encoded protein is CAGRVTSGGGETQYF.